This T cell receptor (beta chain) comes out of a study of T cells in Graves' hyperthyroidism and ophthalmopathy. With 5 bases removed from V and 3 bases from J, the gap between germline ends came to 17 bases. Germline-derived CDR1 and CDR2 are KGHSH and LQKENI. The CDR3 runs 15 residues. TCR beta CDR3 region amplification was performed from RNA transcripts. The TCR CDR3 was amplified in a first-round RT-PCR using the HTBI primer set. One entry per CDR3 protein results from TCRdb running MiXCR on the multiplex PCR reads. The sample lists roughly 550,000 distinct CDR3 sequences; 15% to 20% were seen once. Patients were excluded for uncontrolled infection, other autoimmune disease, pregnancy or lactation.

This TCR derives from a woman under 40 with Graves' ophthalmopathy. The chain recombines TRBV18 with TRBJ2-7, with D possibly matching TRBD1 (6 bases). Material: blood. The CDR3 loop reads CASSVTGKPDYEQYF. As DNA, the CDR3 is TGTGCCAGCTCAGTCACAGGGAAGCCCGACTACGAGCAGTACTTC. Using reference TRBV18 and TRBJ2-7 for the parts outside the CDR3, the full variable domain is NAGVMQNPRHLVRRRGQEARLRCSPMKGHSHVYWYRQLPEEGLKFMVYLQKENIIDESGMPKERFSAEFPKEGPSILRIQQVVRGDSAAYFCASSVTGKPDYEQYFGPGTRLTVT.